Below are 11 T cell receptor beta chains sequenced from a single sample in a study of human T cells and chemical hapten exposure. Each CDR3 protein is one row after TCRdb ran MiXCR on the RACE reads. This sample has roughly 82,000 distinct CDR3 sequences; about an eighth occur once, and the top ten carry under 4%. Time point: patch test 1, 2 weeks after DPC sensitization. Stated treatment: therapeutic diphenylcyclopropenone sensitization with weekly scalp DPC. The source was whole blood, collected in connection with sensitization to the hapten diphenylcyclopropenone (DPC). Receptors were obtained from a woman aged 55-70 years with alopecia areata. Some clones in this sample may be carry-over from other donors' samples.

This clonotype was observed at least ten times. The rearrangement uses TRBV2 and TRBJ2-1; possibly TRBD2 for D (6 bases). Germline V gives CDR1 SNHLY, CDR2 FYNNEI. This CDR3 region has 11 residues. Deletions cut 8 bases from V and 9 bases from J, with 11 bases between. The CDR3, as DNA: TGTGCCAGCGCACTAGCTAGTGAGCAGTTCTTC. The encoded protein is CASALASEQFF.

There are a few counts of this clonotype. This chain joins TRBV5-1 and TRBJ1-1; D gene unclear. CDR1 is SGHRS and CDR2 is YFSETQ in the germline V gene. This CDR3 has 13 residues. Trimming stripped 0 bases from V and 7 bases from J, with 10 bases between. This chain's CDR3 is CASSLGVRNEAFF. In DNA, the CDR3 is TGCGCCAGCAGCTTGGGGGTACGAAATGAAGCTTTCTTT.

This clonotype was picked up many times. J is TRBJ2-3 and V is TRBV7-3; 7 bases match TRBD2. Trimming at V came to 5 bases and at J to 5 bases, leaving 10 bases not matched to a gene. The CDR3 runs 15 residues. Germline V gene data show CDR1 as SGHTA and CDR2 as FQGTGA. The CDR3 spells CASSRGSTNLDTQYF. The DNA for the CDR3 is TGTGCCAGCAGCCGCGGGAGTACCAATTTAGATACGCAGTATTTT. Full variable domain (remainder filled in from reference TRBV7-3 and TRBJ2-3): GAGVSQTPSNKVTEKGKYVELRCDPISGHTALYWYRQSLGQGPEFLIYFQGTGAADDSGLPNDRFFAVRPEGSVSTLKIQRTERGDSAVYLCASSRGSTNLDTQYFGPGTRLTVL.

Many counts were recorded for this clonotype. The chain couples TRBV7-3 to TRBJ2-1, with D perhaps TRBD2 (6 bases). V shed 3 bases and J shed 5 bases, with 14 bases lying between them. The CDR3 consists of 15 residues. Looked up from germline, CDR1 is SGHTA and CDR2 is FQGTGA. CDR3 DNA: TGTGCCAGCAGCTTTATGGGGGGTGTCGACAATGAGCAGTTCTTC. Its protein product is CASSFMGGVDNEQFF.

The chain recombines TRBV19 with TRBJ2-2; the D gene is possibly TRBD1 (5 bases). V was pared by 3 bases and J by 5 bases, with 10 bases between. CDR3 length equals 14 residues. Germline CDR1 LNHDA, CDR2 SQIVND (reference sequence). Written as DNA, the CDR3 is TGTGCCAGTAGTATTGGCGCAGGGACCGGGGAGCTGTTTTTT. This sequence encodes CASSIGAGTGELFF.

In this sample, this clonotype turned up a few times. The V call is TRBV18, the J call TRBJ2-1; 10 bases are shared with TRBD2. V was clipped by 3 bases and J by 12 bases; unmatched bases: 11. Germline V gene data show CDR1 as KGHSH and CDR2 as LQKENI. This CDR3 is 15 amino acids long. As DNA, the CDR3 is TGTGCCAGCTCACCCCTAGCGGGAGCTCTTTTGTGGCAGTTCTTC. This codes for CASSPLAGALLWQFF.

This clonotype was counted at least ten times. This chain connects TRBV30 to TRBJ1-6; possible D gene TRBD1, 5 bases. Germline V CDR1 and CDR2: GTSNPN, SVGIG (reference sequence). This CDR3 comprises 12 residues. The V and J ends lost 3 bases and 8 bases respectively, with 8 bases between them. The CDR3 reads CAWRGVDSPLHF. CDR3 DNA sequence: TGTGCCTGGAGAGGGGTCGATTCACCCCTCCACTTT.

This clonotype showed up just a few times. The chain uses TRBV5-1 and TRBJ2-5; no reliable D call. V shed 5 bases and J shed 6 bases, with 11 bases lying between them. The V gene's germline CDR1 is SGHRS and CDR2 YFSETQ. This CDR3 is built from 12 residues. CDR3 sequence (DNA): TGCGCCAGCAGTTCGACGGATAAGACCCAGTACTTC. Translation: CASSSTDKTQYF.

The CDR3 nucleotides read TGTGCCAGCAGCCCCCGGACGGGCTCCTACACTGAAGCTTTCTTT. It codes for CASSPRTGSYTEAFF. The chain joins TRBV11-2 to TRBJ1-1; D not resolved. Trimming took off 5 bases at V and 3 bases at J, with 16 bases between the two ends. The germline CDR1 and CDR2 sequences are SGHAT and FQNNGV. This CDR3 is built from 15 residues.

The table lists this clonotype with many counts. The chain joins TRBV19 to TRBJ1-3; D possibly corresponds to TRBD1 (6 bases). Trimming took off 8 bases at V and 7 bases at J, with 9 bases between the two ends. Looked up from germline, CDR1 is LNHDA and CDR2 is SQIVND (reference sequence). The CDR3 runs to 11 residues. CDR3 nucleotides: TGTGCCAGTCTAAGGGGGAACACCATATATTTT. Translation gives CASLRGNTIYF.

The rearrangement joins TRBV6-1 to TRBJ2-2; 9 positions agree with TRBD1. The CDR3 spans 16 residues. Germline trimming cut 3 bases from V and 6 bases from J; bases unmatched to any gene: 8. The germline V gene has CDR1 MNHNS and CDR2 SASEGT. CDR3 bases: TGTGCCAGCAGTGAGGAGGGGACAGGGATCTCCGGGGAGCTGTTTTTT. It encodes CASSEEGTGISGELFF.